This entry lists 11 T cell receptor beta chains sequenced from one sample in a study of T cells after yellow fever vaccination. TCRdb analysed the 5' RACE reads with MiXCR anew, one entry per CDR3 protein. Here the sample spans some 320,000 distinct CDR3 sequences, approximately 4% being singletons. Sample: PBMCs, taken 5 days after the yellow fever booster vaccination. The receptors stem from a man aged 18 to 35 who received the YFV17D yellow fever vaccine.

CDR3 region: CASSETSGATEQYF. As DNA, the CDR3 is TGCGCCAGCAGTGAGACTAGCGGGGCCACCGAGCAGTACTTC. The rearrangement links TRBV10-1 to TRBJ2-7, with TRBD2 matching over 10 bases. CDR3 length: 14 residues. In germline, CDR1 is WNHNN, CDR2 SYGVQD (reference sequence). Trimming at V came to 2 bases and at J to 6 bases, leaving 4 bases not matched to a gene.

This clonotype was seen repeatedly, ten times or more. The rearrangement links TRBV20-1 to TRBJ2-5, with 8 positions matching TRBD1. J gave up 3 bases and V 2 bases, and 2 bases lay outside the gene matches. Germline-derived CDR1 and CDR2 are DFQATT and SNEGSKA (reference sequence). CDR3 length equals 13 residues. CDR3 sequence: CSARRTGKETQYF. The CDR3 DNA is TGCAGTGCTAGACGGACAGGGAAAGAGACCCAGTACTTC.

This clonotype was seen only a few times. The chain uses TRBV28 and TRBJ2-1, with D perhaps TRBD2 (7 bases). CDR3 length: 15 residues. CDR1 is MDHEN, CDR2 SYDVKM, per germline. Trimming removed 7 bases from V and 4 bases from J, with 17 bases in between. CDR3 coding DNA: TGTGCCAGCATATCGCGGGGGCCCCCTTACAATGAGCAGTTCTTC. Translated: CASISRGPPYNEQFF.

This clonotype was seen many times. The rearrangement links TRBV5-1 to TRBJ2-7; tentative D call: TRBD1 (6 bases). V lost 2 bases, J lost 3 bases, and 9 bases lay in between. The CDR3 is 13 residues long. Germline values: CDR1 SGHRS, CDR2 YFSETQ. The DNA for the CDR3 is TGCGCCAGCAGCTTAACAGGGAACTACGAGCAGTACTTC. Encoded protein: CASSLTGNYEQYF.

The table lists this clonotype with a few counts. This chain connects TRBV7-2 to TRBJ1-1; a weak D match, TRBD1 (6 bases). The germline V gene has CDR1 SGHTA and CDR2 FQGNSA. The CDR3 is made up of 14 amino acids. V dropped 5 bases and J dropped 3 bases, with 13 bases sitting between them. CDR3 residues: CASSPRQADTEAFF. In DNA form, the CDR3 reads TGTGCCAGCAGCCCTAGACAGGCAGACACTGAAGCTTTCTTT.

This clonotype turned up a few times. The chain couples TRBV3-1 to TRBJ2-4; unclear D gene. Germline V CDR1 and CDR2: LGHDT, YNNKEL (reference sequence). The CDR3 covers 15 residues. V lost 0 bases, J lost 2 bases, and 8 bases lay in between. The CDR3 nucleotides read TGTGCCAGCAGCCAAGACATGGCGACCAAAAACATTCAGTACTTC. This translates into CASSQDMATKNIQYF.

The CDR3 DNA sequence: TGCGCCAGTAGACAGGAGCGATCACCCCTCCACTTT. It codes for CASRQERSPLHF. V is TRBV5-1 and J is TRBJ1-6; TRBD1 might be the D (6 bases). Looked up from germline, CDR1 is SGHRS and CDR2 is YFSETQ. The V and J ends lost 8 bases and 10 bases respectively, with 13 bases between them. The CDR3 sequence is 12 residues long.

The chain employs TRBV11-2 and TRBJ2-7, with a possible D match to TRBD2 (6 bases). The CDR3 extends over 16 amino acids. Germline values: CDR1 SGHAT, CDR2 FQNNGV. Trimming took 4 bases from V and 2 from J, leaving 18 bases between them. Here the CDR3 DNA reads TGTGCCAGCAGCTCGCTTATCATGCGGGGACCCTACGAGCAGTACTTC. It translates to CASSSLIMRGPYEQYF.

This clonotype was recorded many times. The chain recombines TRBV5-1 with TRBJ2-7, with D possibly matching TRBD2 (6 bases). V gave up 3 bases and J gave up 1 base, with 11 bases separating them. CDR3 length: 14 residues. Germline V gene lookup returns CDR1 SGHRS and CDR2 YFSETQ. The CDR3, as DNA: TGCGCCAGCAGCTGGGTCGGGAGATCCTACGAGCAGTACTTC. It encodes CASSWVGRSYEQYF.

This clonotype has ten or more counts. The junction differs from germline at one of its ends, possibly a read error. The chain couples TRBV3-1 to TRBJ2-3; D not certain. Germline CDR1 reads LGHDT; CDR2 reads YNNKEL (reference sequence). The CDR3 runs 12 residues. The CDR3 DNA is TGCGCCAGCAGCCAAGAGACAGATACGCAGTATTTT. It yields the protein CASSQETDTQYF.

The rearrangement joins TRBV5-1 to TRBJ1-1; D ambiguous. Looked up from germline, CDR1 is SGHRS and CDR2 is YFSETQ. The V end lost 4 bases, the J end lost 4 bases, and 20 bases lay between the germline ends. This CDR3 contains 16 residues. CDR3 DNA: TGCGCCAGCAGCCCATACTCCGGGAGCGGAGGCACTGAAGCTTTCTTT. Translated, it gives CASSPYSGSGGTEAFF.